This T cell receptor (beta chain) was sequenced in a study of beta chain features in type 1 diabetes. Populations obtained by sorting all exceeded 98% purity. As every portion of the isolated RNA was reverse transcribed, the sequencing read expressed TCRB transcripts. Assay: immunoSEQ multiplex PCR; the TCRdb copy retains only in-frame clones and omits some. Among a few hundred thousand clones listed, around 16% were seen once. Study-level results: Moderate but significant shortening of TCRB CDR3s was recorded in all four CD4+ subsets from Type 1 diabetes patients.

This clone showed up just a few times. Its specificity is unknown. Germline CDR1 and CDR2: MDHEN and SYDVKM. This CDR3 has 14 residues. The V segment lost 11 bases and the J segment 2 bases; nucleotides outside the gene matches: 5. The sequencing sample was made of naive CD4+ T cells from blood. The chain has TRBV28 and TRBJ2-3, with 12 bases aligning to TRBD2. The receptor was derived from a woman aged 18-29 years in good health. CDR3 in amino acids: CAVPSGRDTDTQYF. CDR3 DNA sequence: TGTGCCGTCCCTAGCGGGAGGGACACAGATACGCAGTATTTT. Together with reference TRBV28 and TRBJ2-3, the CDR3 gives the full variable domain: DVKVTQSSRYLVKRTGEKVFLECVQDMDHENMFWYRQDPGLGLRLIYFSYDVKMKEKGDIPEGYSVSREKKERFSLILESASTNQTSMYLCAVPSGRDTDTQYFGPGTRLTVL.